This TCR beta chain was profiled in a study of T cell repertoires in cytomegalovirus infection. In the study overall: CMV epitopes, recently identified HLA-C-restricted and well-studied HLA-B-restricted, were used. Both CMV infection and a matching HLA type were indicated by public TCR beta signatures. Study-wide results and caveats: The ex vivo response showed dominance by HLA-C-restricted CMV-specific TCR beta clonotypes. The cumulative frequency of public TCR beta families distinguished individuals who carried CMV together with the relevant HLA.

Germline V gene lookup returns CDR1 MNHEY and CDR2 SVGEGT. The length of the CDR3 is 14 residues. The V gene end was trimmed by 8 bases and the J gene end by 2 bases; junction bases not matched to a gene: 8. TCRdb ran MiXCR on the reads and lists one entry per CDR3 protein. The profile shows roughly 500,000 distinct CDR3 sequences, about 33% of them singletons. This clonotype has a single count. The antigen is undetermined. The sequencing here drew on cultured PBMCs, taken from culture after CMV antigen stimulation. The sequence derives from a human donor in good health (CMV status not recorded). Some clones in this sample may be carry-over from other donors' samples. J is TRBJ2-7 and V is TRBV6-2 or TRBV6-3; 8 nucleotides match TRBD2. CDR3 amino acids: CASGRTSGTYEQYF. Here the CDR3 DNA reads TGTGCCAGCGGAAGAACTAGCGGCACCTACGAGCAGTACTTC.